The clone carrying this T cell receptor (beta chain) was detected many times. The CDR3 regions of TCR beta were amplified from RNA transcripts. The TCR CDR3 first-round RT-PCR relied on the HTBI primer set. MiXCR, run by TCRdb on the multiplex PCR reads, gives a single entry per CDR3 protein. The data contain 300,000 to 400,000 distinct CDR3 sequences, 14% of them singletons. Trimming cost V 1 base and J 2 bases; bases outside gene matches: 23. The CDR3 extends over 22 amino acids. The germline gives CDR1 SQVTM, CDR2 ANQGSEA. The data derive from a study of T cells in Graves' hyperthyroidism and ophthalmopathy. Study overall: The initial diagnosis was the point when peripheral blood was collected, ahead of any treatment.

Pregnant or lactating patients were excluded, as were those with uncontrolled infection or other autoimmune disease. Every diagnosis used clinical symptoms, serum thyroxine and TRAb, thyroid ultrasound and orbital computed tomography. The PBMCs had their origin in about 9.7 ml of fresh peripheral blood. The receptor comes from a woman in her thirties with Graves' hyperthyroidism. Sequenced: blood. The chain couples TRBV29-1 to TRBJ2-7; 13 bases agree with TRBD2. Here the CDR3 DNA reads TGCAGCGTTGAAGGGGGGCACAGGGGGACATTACCCGGGACTAGCGGGACCTACGAGCAGTACTTC. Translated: CSVEGGHRGTLPGTSGTYEQYF.